Given below is one TCR beta chain in context. Its specificity is not known. Measured with immunoSEQ multiplex PCR; TCRdb has only the in-frame clones, and not every one. Of over 55,000 clones listed, under 90% are singletons. This CDR3 is 19 amino acids long. Looked up from germline, CDR1 is MDHEN and CDR2 is SYDVKM. Trimming at V came to 2 bases and at J to 0 bases, leaving 13 bases not matched to a gene. This sample is part of a study of graft-versus-host responses after intestinal transplantation. Sequenced here: unstimulated CD4+ T cells sorted from spleen or lymph node cells, sampled before transplant. This chain links TRBV28 with TRBJ1-1, with TRBD1 matching 9 bases. The TCR originated in a human donor who was the organ donor for an intestinal transplant. Written as DNA, the CDR3 is TGTGCCAGCAGTTTACCCGGGACAGGGACATTAGCCGTGAACACTGAAGCTTTCTTT. The encoded protein is CASSLPGTGTLAVNTEAFF.